This entry lists 28 T cell receptor beta chains sequenced from one sample in a study of tumor-infiltrating lymphocytes in primary liver carcinoma. Production of TCR beta cDNA used around 500 ng total RNA together with a constant-region primer. Investigators got TCR beta libraries out of three nested multiplex PCR rounds, done with slightly modified ARM-PCR. PCR rounds one and two used TRBV1-TRBV30 forward primers with a C-beta reverse primer for around 9 cycles each. TCRdb reanalysed the multiplex PCR reads using MiXCR and keeps one entry per CDR3 protein. The sample has roughly 80,000 distinct CDR3 sequences; approximately 62% are singletons. Unsorted bulk tissue of roughly 19-30 mg yielded co-extracted RNA and DNA. Sequenced: tumor-adjacent normal liver tissue. The receptors here all came from a man in his forties with primary liver carcinoma and hepatitis B virus infection.

Of note for this clonotype: The CDR3 does not close with the conserved phenylalanine or tryptophan, likely indicating a read error. No DNA is shown, since the ends of the CDR3 on it are uncertain; the CDR3 is the one TCRdb lists. The chain joins TRBV11-2 to TRBJ2-1; no check of the table's D call, TRBD2, against the DNA was made. Germline-derived CDR1 and CDR2 are SGHAT and FQNNGV. The CDR3 is made up of 19 amino acids, end residues included. This CDR3 reads CASSPASGAGLSSCNERFI.

The rearrangement uses TRBV25-1 and TRBJ2-7; D gene ambiguous. With 2 bases removed from V and 3 bases from J, the gap between germline ends came to 8 bases. The CDR3 loop spans 13 amino acids. The germline gives CDR1 MGHDK, CDR2 SYGVNS. The CDR3 DNA reads as TGTGCCAGCAGTGAAGCCGGGTACTACGAGCAGTACTTC. It is translated as CASSEAGYYEQYF.

About this clonotype: A much larger clonotype is one base distant, so this may be a read error. This chain joins TRBV6-1 and TRBJ2-5; D gene uncertain. This CDR3 comprises 15 residues. The germline gives CDR1 MNHNS, CDR2 SASEGT. CDR3 DNA sequence: TGTGCCAGCAGTGAAGCGGTGGGCGGCCAAGAGACCCAGCACTTC. Protein product: CASSEAVGGQETQHF.

As regards this clonotype: Sequence at one end of the junction differs from germline and may be a read error. J is TRBJ2-7 and V is TRBV4-1; possibly TRBD2 for D (6 bases). The CDR3 sequence is 15 residues long. Germline CDR1 MGHRA, CDR2 YSYEKL. The CDR3 bases are TGCGTCAGCAACCAAGATTTGGGAGGTGGCTACGAACAGTACTTC. This translates into CVSNQDLGGGYEQYF.

A few counts support this clonotype. This rearrangement joins TRBV12-3 or TRBV12-4 to TRBJ2-6; 8 bases align to TRBD1. V trimming: 4 bases; J trimming: 0 bases; junction bases outside the gene matches: 8. The length of the CDR3 is 18 residues. This CDR3 is CASSWLTGVRSGANVLTF. For the CDR3, the DNA is TGTGCCAGCAGTTGGTTGACAGGGGTTCGCTCTGGGGCCAACGTCCTGACTTTC.

This clonotype was observed many times. The chain joins TRBV6-2 or TRBV6-3 to TRBJ2-1; 8 positions match TRBD2. The CDR3 runs to 17 residues. Trimming removed 0 bases from V and 4 bases from J; junction bases left unmatched: 8. The germline V gene has CDR1 MNHEY and CDR2 SVGEGT. CDR3 sequence: CASSYSPPSGLYNEQFF. The CDR3 DNA is TGTGCCAGCAGTTACTCCCCACCTAGCGGGTTGTACAATGAGCAGTTCTTC.

This clonotype was observed a handful of times. Lacking the conserved final phenylalanine or tryptophan, this CDR3 likely reflects a read error. This chain uses TRBV5-1 with TRBJ1-1, with 8 bases that match TRBD1. From germline, CDR1 is SGHRS and CDR2 YFSETQ. The CDR3 has 14 residues. V was clipped by 4 bases and J by 2 bases; unmatched bases: 4. This chain's CDR3 is CASSEGTGNTEAFL. In DNA, the CDR3 is TGCGCCAGCAGCGAGGGGACAGGAAACACTGAAGCTTTCCTT.

Points on this clonotype: The germline gene is not matched at one end of the junction; a read error may be the cause. The rearrangement joins TRBV29-1 to TRBJ1-1; D unresolved. The CDR3 has 11 amino acids. CDR1 SQVTM and CDR2 ANQGSEA come from the germline V gene. Here the CDR3 reads CSVNENTGAFF. The DNA of the CDR3 is TGCAGCGTTAACGAGAACACTGGAGCTTTCTTT.

With respect to this clonotype: Because the CDR3 is missing its conserved closing phenylalanine or tryptophan, this is likely a read error. J is TRBJ1-3 and V is TRBV6-6; D uncertain. Trimming stripped 1 base from V and 1 base from J, with 8 bases between. The CDR3 length is 15 residues. The germline gives CDR1 MNHNY, CDR2 SVGAGI (reference sequence). The CDR3 bases are TGTGCCAGCAGTTACTTGATAGGGTCTGGAAACACCATATATTAT. Translated: CASSYLIGSGNTIYY.

A word on this clonotype: One end of the junction varies from germline; a read error may be responsible. The chain employs TRBV5-6 and TRBJ2-7; no reliable D call. The germline V gene has CDR1 SGHDT and CDR2 YYEEEE. There are 15 residues in the CDR3. The CDR3 loop reads CASNPGFNNIYKQYF. CDR3 in DNA: TGTGCCAGCAACCCTGGGTTCAACAATATCTACAAGCAGTACTTC.

This chain links TRBV12-3 or TRBV12-4 with TRBJ2-3; weak D call: TRBD2 (6 bases). V was cut by 9 bases and J by 9 bases, with 16 bases left in between. The CDR3 has 12 residues. The CDR3 DNA sequence: TGTGCCAGGGACGGAGGGTATGAAACGCAGTATTTT. It codes for CARDGGYETQYF.

This clonotype has at least ten counts. The rearrangement links TRBV4-2 to TRBJ2-5, with D perhaps matching TRBD2 (5 bases). CDR1 LGHNA and CDR2 YNFKEQ come from the germline V gene. Trimming left V 4 bases short and J 3 bases short, with 12 bases between. The CDR3 extends over 14 amino acids. The CDR3 region has the DNA TGTGCCAGCAGCCCTACAGAGGGAAAAGAGACCCAGTACTTC. It yields the protein CASSPTEGKETQYF.

This chain connects TRBV6-6 to TRBJ2-1; possibly TRBD2 for D (5 bases). Germline CDR1 MNHNY, CDR2 SVGAGI (reference sequence). Trimming removed 8 bases at V and 9 bases at J, with 23 bases between. The CDR3 length is 15 residues. In DNA, the CDR3 is TGTGCCAGCTGTACCGGGATTAGTGTCAGAGGTGAGCAGTTCTTC. Translation gives CASCTGISVRGEQFF.

Many counts were recorded for this clonotype. This sequence joins TRBV4-2 and TRBJ2-5; D not resolved. The germline V gene has CDR1 LGHNA and CDR2 YNFKEQ. CDR3 length: 16 residues. Trimming took 1 base from V and 0 from J, leaving 12 bases between them. Written as DNA, the CDR3 is TGTGCCAGCAGCCAAGGGAGACTTGTACACCAAGAGACCCAGTACTTC. Its protein is CASSQGRLVHQETQYF.

This clonotype was observed a few times. Relative to the germline gene, one junction end is altered; a read error may explain this. The chain has TRBV14 and TRBJ2-7; D ambiguous. The V gene's germline CDR1 is SGHDN and CDR2 FVKESK. CDR3 size: 12 residues. DNA of the CDR3: TGTGCCAGCGGCCAAATGGTGGTCGAGCAGTACTTC. Amino acids: CASGQMVVEQYF.

This clonotype occurred a few times. A much larger clone sits a single nucleotide away, making a read error possible. V gene TRBV5-5 combines with J gene TRBJ2-4; 12 bases are a match to TRBD2. This CDR3 comprises 14 residues. CDR1 is SGHKS and CDR2 is YYEKEE in the germline V gene (reference sequence). CDR3 sequence: CVSSSLAGGDIQYF. The CDR3 DNA reads as TGTGTCAGCAGTTCACTAGCGGGAGGTGACATTCAGTACTTC.

Remarks on this clonotype: Relative to the germline gene, one junction end is altered; a read error may explain this. V usage is TRBV6-5 and J usage is TRBJ2-3; D assignment may be TRBD1 or TRBD2 (5 bases each). This CDR3 contains 17 residues. Germline CDR1 reads MNHEY; CDR2 reads SVGAGI. The chain's CDR3 is CASSSRWQPRDPDTQYF. In DNA form, the CDR3 reads TGTGCTAGCAGTTCCCGCTGGCAGCCGAGGGACCCAGATACGCAGTATTTT.

About this clonotype: Germline is not matched at one junction end, which may reflect a read error. The chain employs TRBV11-2 and TRBJ1-1; possibly TRBD1 for D (6 bases). The CDR3 contains 15 residues. Germline CDR1 is SGHAT and CDR2 is FQNNGV. The CDR3 sequence is CANNFGQLLNIEAFF. The CDR3 DNA sequence: TGTGCCAACAACTTCGGACAGCTCTTGAACATTGAAGCTTTCTTT.

V is TRBV9 and J is TRBJ2-6; a weak D match, TRBD2 (6 bases). Trimming pared 4 bases from V and 4 bases from J, leaving 12 bases between. Germline V gives CDR1 SGDLS, CDR2 YYNGEE. The CDR3 has 15 residues. The CDR3 here is CASSPGTLGANVLTF. The CDR3 DNA reads as TGTGCCAGCAGCCCGGGGACTCTCGGGGCCAACGTCCTGACTTTC. The entire variable domain, with the rest obtained from reference TRBV9 and TRBJ2-6, is as follows: DSGVTQTPKHLITATGQRVTLRCSPRSGDLSVYWYQQSLDQGLQFLIQYYNGEERAKGNILERFSAQQFPDLHSELNLSSLELGDSALYFCASSPGTLGANVLTFGAGSRLTVL.

On this clonotype: The CDR3 does not close with the conserved phenylalanine or tryptophan, likely indicating a read error. This chain links TRBV7-9 with TRBJ2-5; tentative D call: TRBD2 (5 bases). Germline CDR1 and CDR2: SEHNR and FQNEAQ (reference sequence). The CDR3 length is 15 residues. V shed 2 bases and J shed 1 base, with 11 bases lying between them. The CDR3 coding sequence is TGTGCCAGCAGCTTACTCACGGGGAGCCAAGAGACCCAGTACCTC. Translating it yields CASSLLTGSQETQYL.

This sequence joins TRBV4-1 and TRBJ2-1; D not resolved. From germline, CDR1 is MGHRA and CDR2 YSYEKL. Trimming removed 1 base at V and 13 bases at J, with 23 bases between. The CDR3 spans 16 residues. CDR3 region: CASSQGSTARAGDQFF. CDR3 sequence (DNA): TGCGCCAGCAGCCAAGGTAGCACCGCACGGGCTGGCGATCAGTTCTTC.

This clonotype was detected many times. The chain recombines TRBV10-3 with TRBJ2-2; 7 positions match TRBD2. V lost 2 bases, J lost 0 bases, and 0 bases stayed unmatched. CDR1 is ENHRY and CDR2 is SYGVKD in the germline V gene. The CDR3 is 15 amino acids. The DNA of the CDR3 is TGTGCCATCAGTGAGACTAGCGCGAACACCGGGGAGCTGTTTTTT. This gives the protein CAISETSANTGELFF.

This clonotype was counted a single time. The CDR3 does not close with the conserved phenylalanine or tryptophan, likely indicating a read error. This chain connects TRBV29-1 to TRBJ2-1, with D possibly TRBD2 on 5 matching bases. Germline CDR1 reads SQVTM; CDR2 reads ANQGSEA. This CDR3 has 12 residues. The CDR3 sequence: CSIEGLGNEQFL. DNA of the CDR3: TGCAGCATTGAGGGTCTAGGGAATGAGCAGTTCCTC.

Note on this clonotype: The junction and the germline gene differ at one end; a read error may be behind it. The chain is built from TRBV11-2 and TRBJ2-5; the D gene is possibly TRBD2 (5 bases). This CDR3 comprises 18 residues. Germline-derived CDR1 and CDR2 are SGHAT and FQNNGV. Here the CDR3 reads CVSSLARLALRKKETQYF. The CDR3 nucleotides read TGTGTCAGCAGCTTAGCAAGGCTAGCCCTGAGAAAAAAAGAGACCCAGTACTTC.

Comment on this clonotype: The conserved closing phenylalanine or tryptophan is absent in this CDR3, likely reflecting a read error. The DNA is left out, because the CDR3 cannot be placed on it with certainty; the CDR3 is given as TCRdb lists it. This rearrangement joins TRBV6-1 to TRBJ1-2. CDR1 and CDR2 (germline): MNHNS, SASEGT. A total of 16 residues make up the CDR3, ends included. This chain's CDR3 is CASSEGVGRLDYGHTL.

This clonotype has a handful of counts. The J gene is TRBJ1-2, the V gene TRBV25-1; D is uncertain. V dropped 1 base and J dropped 8 bases, with 11 bases sitting between them. This CDR3 has 13 amino acids. Germline lookup yields CDR1 MGHDK and CDR2 SYGVNS. CDR3 in DNA: TGTGCCAGCAGTGAATTGGCCCCTGGAGGCTACACCTTC. Protein sequence: CASSELAPGGYTF.

For this clonotype: Compared with germline, one end of the junction differs, possibly owing to a read error. The J gene is TRBJ2-5, the V gene TRBV5-4, with 15 bases matching TRBD2. This CDR3 comprises 18 residues. Germline V gene data show CDR1 as SGHNT and CDR2 as YYREEE (reference sequence). The chain's CDR3 is CTSSLDSGLAGGEETQYF. CDR3 in DNA: TGTACCAGCAGCTTAGACTCTGGACTAGCGGGGGGGGAAGAGACCCAGTACTTC.

This clonotype was counted between two and nine times. The chain employs TRBV6-1 and TRBJ2-7; D not certain. Between the trimmed V and J ends, which lost 8 bases and 4 bases, there was a span of 15 bases. This CDR3 has 13 residues. The germline CDR1 and CDR2 sequences are MNHNS and SASEGT. CDR3 in DNA: TGTGCCAGCTCTTTCGGACGGAATTACGAGCAGTACTTC. This codes for CASSFGRNYEQYF.